Each of the 11 T cell receptor beta chains below was sequenced from the same sample in a study of T cell responses to AZD1222 COVID-19 vaccine. The protocol was immunoSEQ multiplex PCR, while the TCRdb copy is restricted to in-frame clones and leaves out a portion. The table shows around 150,000 clones, with over 85% occurring only once. This specimen consisted of peripheral blood, obtained 28 days after the second AZD1222 dose. These receptors came from an adult who received the AZD1222 COVID-19 vaccine.

CDR3 sequence reads: CAWGRDLGVYEQYF. CDR3 bases: TGTGCCTGGGGCCGGGACTTAGGGGTATACGAGCAGTACTTC. V is TRBV30 and J is TRBJ2-7; D is possibly TRBD2 (6 bases). This CDR3 is 14 amino acids long. Germline V CDR1 and CDR2: GTSNPN, SVGIG (reference sequence). V lost 5 bases to trimming and J lost 4 bases, with 18 bases between them.

The chain couples TRBV27 to TRBJ2-5, with TRBD2 matching 8 bases. Germline V gene data show CDR1 as MNHEY and CDR2 as SMNVEV (reference sequence). Unmatched junction bases numbered 10, after V lost 8 bases and J lost 5 bases. This CDR3 is built from 14 residues. The CDR3 protein is CASRRGDPRETQYF. CDR3 in DNA: TGTGCCAGCCGGCGGGGGGACCCCCGGGAGACCCAGTACTTC.

The V gene is TRBV10-3, the J gene TRBJ2-7; 10 nucleotides line up with TRBD1. Trimming took 9 bases from V and 8 from J; bases not matched to a gene: 13. Germline V gene data show CDR1 as ENHRY and CDR2 as SYGVKD. CDR3 length: 14 residues. The CDR3 coding sequence is TGTGCCATAATGCCGGACGGGACAGGGGCAAAGCAGTACTTC. Residues: CAIMPDGTGAKQYF.

The rearrangement uses TRBV5-5 and TRBJ2-7, with 12 bases fitting TRBD1. V shed 4 bases and J 4 bases; nucleotides not matched to a gene: 9. Germline V gives CDR1 SGHKS, CDR2 YYEKEE (reference sequence). The CDR3 is 16 residues long. The CDR3 here is CASSPVGTGGLYEQYF. Here the CDR3 DNA reads TGTGCCAGCAGCCCAGTGGGGACAGGGGGCTTATACGAGCAGTACTTC.

This clone is a singleton in its sample. This chain uses TRBV10-3 with TRBJ2-1; the match to TRBD2 covers 10 bases. The CDR3 sequence is 14 residues long. V dropped 4 bases and J dropped 5; count of bases not matched to a gene: 2. The V gene's germline CDR1 is ENHRY and CDR2 SYGVKD. The CDR3 sequence is CAISVLAGDNEQFF. The CDR3 DNA reads as TGTGCCATCAGTGTCCTAGCGGGGGACAATGAGCAGTTCTTC.

As concerns this clone: This sample also contains other DNA sequences that code for the same CDR3. The chain joins TRBV19 to TRBJ2-3; D is unresolved. V lost 3 bases, J lost 6 bases, and 4 bases lay in between. The CDR3 consists of 11 residues. The germline V gene encodes CDR1 LNHDA and CDR2 SQIVND (reference sequence). CDR3 protein: CASSIADTQYF. Written as DNA, the CDR3 is TGTGCCAGTAGTATTGCCGATACGCAGTATTTT.

The V gene is TRBV19, the J gene TRBJ1-5; D is uncertain. Germline V gives CDR1 LNHDA, CDR2 SQIVND (reference sequence). The CDR3 has 12 residues. V shed 1 base and J shed 5 bases, with 3 bases lying between them. The DNA for the CDR3 is TGTGCCAGTAGTATAGGGTATCAGCCCCAGCATTTT. It encodes CASSIGYQPQHF.

The chain is built from TRBV6-6 and TRBJ2-7, with TRBD2 matching over 8 bases. The CDR3 totals 15 residues. Germline V lookup: CDR1 MNHNY, CDR2 SVGAGI (reference sequence). V shed 8 bases and J 2 bases; nucleotides not matched to a gene: 11. The CDR3 spells CASHSLTSATYEQYF. The CDR3 DNA reads as TGTGCCAGCCATTCCCTGACTAGCGCAACCTACGAGCAGTACTTC.

The chain has TRBV20-1 and TRBJ1-1, with TRBD1 matching over 8 bases. Germline CDR1 and CDR2: DFQATT and SNEGSKA (reference sequence). V trimming: 3 bases; J trimming: 5 bases; junction bases outside the gene matches: 23. The CDR3 runs to 19 residues. CDR3 protein: CSASSSVRGQGAWGTEAFF. Written as DNA, the CDR3 is TGCAGTGCTAGTTCGAGTGTCCGCGGCCAGGGGGCCTGGGGTACTGAAGCTTTCTTT.

This clone was observed once. The chain combines TRBV19 with TRBJ2-3; tentatively, D is TRBD2 (5 bases). V dropped 10 bases and J dropped 2 bases, with 13 bases sitting between them. CDR3 length: 13 residues. Germline lookup yields CDR1 LNHDA and CDR2 SQIVND (reference sequence). CDR3 protein: CATRIGLTDTQYF. CDR3 DNA sequence: TGTGCCACGAGGATAGGACTCACAGATACGCAGTATTTT.

The rearrangement links TRBV5-6 to TRBJ1-6; D is possibly TRBD1 (6 bases). This CDR3 region has 17 residues. Germline-derived CDR1 and CDR2 are SGHDT and YYEEEE. V was trimmed by 0 bases and J by 4 bases, leaving 14 bases between them. CDR3 in DNA: TGTGCCAGCAGCTTGGGGACAGTAGGGGCATATAATTCACCCCTCCACTTT. It encodes CASSLGTVGAYNSPLHF.